This TCR beta chain was identified during a study of Graves' ophthalmopathy and Graves' hyperthyroidism. There are a few counts of this clonotype. Germline values: CDR1 SGHRS, CDR2 YFSETQ. This CDR3 has 13 residues. The trim removed 4 bases at V and 8 bases at J, leaving 7 bases unmatched. Amplification from RNA transcripts yielded the TCR beta CDR3 regions. Second-round multiplex PCR came after a first-round RT-PCR that employed HTBI primers. MiXCR, applied by TCRdb to the multiplex PCR reads, yields one record per CDR3 protein. The sample has roughly 500,000 distinct CDR3 sequences, approximately 14% seen once; the top ten hold roughly 10%.

This clonotype was sampled from a woman aged 25 to 39 with Graves' ophthalmopathy. This chain links TRBV5-1 with TRBJ1-1, with 8 bases matching TRBD1. Sequences were obtained from blood. CDR3 residues: CASSLSRTGEAFF. CDR3 nucleotide sequence: TGCGCCAGCAGCCTCTCCCGGACAGGGGAAGCTTTCTTT.